Listed below are T cell receptor beta chains from one sample, sequenced in a study of immune evolution from preneoplasia to lung adenocarcinoma. TCRdb's table, derived via immunoSEQ multiplex PCR, lists solely in-frame clones and lacks some. The sample has about 26,000 clones, approximately 74% seen once. Sequenced material: FFPE invasive lung adenocarcinoma tissue. The receptors originated from a person between 55 and 69 years old with invasive lung adenocarcinoma. Some clones in this sample may be carry-over from other donors' samples. CDR3s include the opening cysteine and the closing phenylalanine or tryptophan. The order of the fields is clone size, J gene, D gene, V gene, CDR3 DNA, CDR3 protein. A D gene is named only where the DNA matches it firmly. Some rows mark clone size as missing; the rest say once, few, many or name a class of expanded clone.

.	TRBJ1-1	TRBD1	TRBV6-5	TGTGCCAGCAGTTGGCAGGGGGAGACTGAAGCTTTCTTT	CASSWQGETEAFF
few	TRBJ2-7	.	TRBV14	TGTGCCAGCAGCGATCATCCAGGAGAAAGGGGCGGATCCTACGAGCAGTACTTC	CASSDHPGERGGSYEQYF
.	TRBJ1-3	.	TRBV5-5	TGTGCCAGCAGCCCCTTGAGCTCTGGAAACACCATATATTTT	CASSPLSSGNTIYF
once	TRBJ2-7	TRBD2	TRBV11-2	TGTGCCAGCAGCTACTTAGCGGGTTCCACCTACGAGCAGTACTTC	CASSYLAGSTYEQYF
.	TRBJ1-1	.	TRBV6-1	TGTGCCAGCGATAACAGGGAAGGGGGTGAAGCTTTCTTT	CASDNREGGEAFF
.	TRBJ2-5	.	TRBV2	TGTGCCAGCAGTGGGACCAGGCGAGGCGAGACCCAGTACTTC	CASSGTRRGETQYF
.	TRBJ1-1	.	TRBV30	TGTGCCTGGAGTATCAAGAGGGGGGGCATGAACACTGAAGCTTTCTTT	CAWSIKRGGMNTEAFF
.	TRBJ2-2	TRBD1	TRBV28	TGTGCCAGCAGTCTGACAGGGGGAACCCCCGGGGAGCTGTTTTTT	CASSLTGGTPGELFF
.	TRBJ1-1	.	TRBV6-4	TGTGCCAGCAGTAAAGAAGAGAACACTGAAGCTTTCTTT	CASSKEENTEAFF
once	TRBJ1-2	.	TRBV10-2	TGCGCCAGCAGTAGTACAGGGAACTATGGCTACACCTTC	CASSSTGNYGYTF
.	TRBJ2-1	.	TRBV7-8	TGTGCCAGCAGCTCCTTCGGTGGCGGAGCCAACAATGAGCAGTTCTTC	CASSSFGGGANNEQFF
once	TRBJ1-2	.	TRBV19	TGTGCCAGTAGTCACAGGCAATCGAACTATGGCTACACCTTC	CASSHRQSNYGYTF
.	TRBJ2-1	.	TRBV6-5	TGTGCCAGCAGTTCCCGTGGGGCGGTCGATGAGCAGTTCTTC	CASSSRGAVDEQFF
.	TRBJ2-1	TRBD2	TRBV5-1	TGCGCCAGCAGCTTGGTCCTAGCGGGAGGATCATCCAATGAGCAGTTCTTC	CASSLVLAGGSSNEQFF
.	TRBJ1-5	.	TRBV19	TGTGCCAGTAGTATCTTTGGGGGCGGTCAGCCCCAGCATTTT	CASSIFGGGQPQHF
.	TRBJ2-7	.	TRBV18	TGTGCCAGCTCGACGGCCTCATCCGAGCAGTACTTC	CASSTASSEQYF
.	TRBJ2-5	.	TRBV2	TGTGCCAGCAGTTTATATCCCCGGGGCGGGACCCAGTACTTC	CASSLYPRGGTQYF
once	TRBJ2-7	TRBD2	TRBV10-3	TGTGCCATCAGTGGAAACGCGGGAGTGACTGGCGAGCAGTACTTC	CAISGNAGVTGEQYF
.	TRBJ2-7	TRBD2	TRBV7-2	TGTGCCAGCAGCTTCGAACCCAGCGGGGGCAGCAAGTACTTC	CASSFEPSGGSKYF
.	TRBJ2-1	.	TRBV7-9	TGTGCCAGCAGCTTAATTGGTGGGAGACGGGTGTACAATGAGCAGTTCTTC	CASSLIGGRRVYNEQFF
medium-sized	TRBJ1-1	TRBD1	TRBV19	TGTGCCAGTGCAGTAGGACAGGGTCATGTTGAAGCTTTCTTT	CASAVGQGHVEAFF
.	TRBJ1-2	.	TRBV29-1	TGCAGCTTCGGACGGCCAAACTATGGCTACACCTTC	CSFGRPNYGYTF
.	TRBJ2-3	TRBD2	TRBV6-5	TGTGCCAGCCACATAGCGGGAGAAGGGGCAGATACGCAGTATTTT	CASHIAGEGADTQYF
.	TRBJ1-4	TRBD1	TRBV18	TGTGCCAGCTCACCCGAGTCCCGGGACAGGGGGCGAGGTGAAAAACTGTTTTTT	CASSPESRDRGRGEKLFF
.	TRBJ2-7	TRBD1	TRBV11-3	TGTGCCAGCAGCTTAGGGGGTACAGGGGCCTCCCCCTACGAGCAGTACTTC	CASSLGGTGASPYEQYF
.	TRBJ2-5	TRBD2	TRBV6-1	TGTGCCAGCAGTGAAATGGGGATACGGACTAGCAGGCAAGAGACCCAGTACTTC	CASSEMGIRTSRQETQYF
.	TRBJ1-1	TRBD1	TRBV9	TGTGCCAGCCGGGGAGGGGGCGAGAACACTGAAGCTTTCTTT	CASRGGGENTEAFF
medium-sized	TRBJ1-2	.	TRBV7-2	TGTGCCAGCAGCTTAGGTACAGGGATAGACTATGGCTACACCTTC	CASSLGTGIDYGYTF
.	TRBJ2-3	.	TRBV30	TGTGCCTGGAGGGCTTCCGGGACCGCCGTACCAACGCAGTATTTT	CAWRASGTAVPTQYF
.	TRBJ2-7	TRBD2	TRBV7-4	TGTGCCAGCAGCTTAGATCGGGGGGAGGACGAGCAGTACTTC	CASSLDRGEDEQYF
.	TRBJ2-7	.	TRBV30	TGTGCCTGGAGTCCCGGGCCGAACAGAGGCTCCTACGAGCAGTACTTC	CAWSPGPNRGSYEQYF
.	TRBJ2-1	.	TRBV15	TGTGCCACCAGCAGAGAGCCGTTGACCGAACCGAATGAGCAGTTCTTC	CATSREPLTEPNEQFF
.	TRBJ2-7	TRBD1	TRBV28	TGTGCCAGCACCCTTCGTAAGGGGGCTGCCTACGAGCAGTACTTC	CASTLRKGAAYEQYF
.	TRBJ2-1	.	TRBV28	TGTGCCAGCAAGACGAGTACCTACAATGAGCAGTTCTTC	CASKTSTYNEQFF
.	TRBJ1-1	.	TRBV6-1	TGTGCCAGCAGTGAAAATTTGGGCACTGAAGCTTTCTTT	CASSENLGTEAFF
.	TRBJ2-2	.	TRBV2	TGTGCCAGCAGTACAGGGACCGGGGAGCTGTTTTTT	CASSTGTGELFF
.	TRBJ2-7	.	TRBV30	TGTGCCTGGAGGGAAGGGTTCTCCTACGAGCAGTACTTC	CAWREGFSYEQYF
.	TRBJ1-5	.	TRBV19	TGTGCCAGTAGTATTGGACAGCAGTATAGCAATCAGCCCCAGCATTTT	CASSIGQQYSNQPQHF
.	TRBJ2-1	.	TRBV25-1	TGTGCCAGCAGTCCCAGCTCTGGGCAGGGGCGGGGGTATAGGGTGCAGTTCTTC	CASSPSSGQGRGYRVQFF
.	TRBJ2-1	.	TRBV29-1	TGCAGCGTAGTACCCTTCGGGCGTAGGCTGAAAAATGAGCAGTTCTTC	CSVVPFGRRLKNEQFF
few	TRBJ2-2	.	TRBV9	TGTGCCCCCTCGATAGGCGGGGAGCTGTTTTTT	CAPSIGGELFF
.	TRBJ2-7	.	TRBV13	TGTGCCAGCAGCCTTCAGGGCGAGCAGTACTTC	CASSLQGEQYF
.	TRBJ1-3	.	TRBV11-3	TGTGCCAGCAGCCTGGACGGACAGCTCAGAGGAAACACCATATATTTT	CASSLDGQLRGNTIYF